This TCR beta chain is drawn from a study of CD8 T cells in ankylosing spondylitis (dated by TCRdb to 2015 to 2018). Study-level background: The study set out to find disease-linked TCR variants by profiling T cell receptor beta repertoires in ankylosing spondylitis patients and healthy donors. The full study cohort comprised 25 ankylosing spondylitis patients and over a hundred healthy donors. Peripheral blood was sampled, and synovial fluid was also collected from ankylosing spondylitis patients. What the authors observed across the whole study: The disease-linked clones were reported to be significantly enriched in matched synovial fluid samples from ankylosing spondylitis patients. Blood from ankylosing spondylitis patients appeared to be characterized by a TCR beta motif composed of under ten highly homologous amino acid variants. Some TCR beta motif variants had previously been reported in synovial fluid and blood of reactive arthritis patients, which suggested common disease-initiation mechanisms. The disease-linked clones showed a CD8+ phenotype and occurred at relatively low frequencies in peripheral blood.

At the junction V is shortened by 5 bases and J by 3 bases, with 27 bases in between. There are 18 amino acids in the CDR3, from cysteine to phenylalanine inclusive. Only CDR3 DNA remains: 54 bases, in frame from the first base. In the germline V gene (reference sequence), CDR1 corresponds to DFQATT and CDR2 to SNEGSKA. A remark on this clonotype: Its antigen target is currently unknown. Base qualities are not at hand, and no much larger clone is one base apart.

Sequencing took place on an Illumina HiSeq 2500. Quantitative 5'-RACE with molecular barcodes was the method used to prepare the TCR beta libraries. On the study's bioinformatics: To identify disease-linked TCR variants, a new computational method was used, one built on a probabilistic model of VDJ rearrangement. Using fastp trimming at Q25 and MiXCR clonotype assembly, TCRdb reanalyzed the public sequencing data and kept in-frame beta chains. Rows are combined by CDR3 protein, so each entry shows the most common genes and DNA. The V and J calls here are based on TCRdb, not the publication. Within this sample are 350,000 or so distinct CDR3 sequences, with around a tenth of them counted one time only. The top ten constitute about 10% of the sample.

The sequence was obtained from a female donor with ankylosing spondylitis or in good health (not recorded which). The V gene is TRBV20-1 and the J gene is TRBJ2-3; no confident D gene assignment can be made. The specimen was blood, either unsorted or a sorted T cell fraction (not recorded which). The CDR3 corresponds to CSAPLTATAPRVTDTQYF. Here is the DNA: TGCAGTGCTCCGTTAACAGCGACGGCACCCCGGGTAACAGATACGCAGTATTTT.